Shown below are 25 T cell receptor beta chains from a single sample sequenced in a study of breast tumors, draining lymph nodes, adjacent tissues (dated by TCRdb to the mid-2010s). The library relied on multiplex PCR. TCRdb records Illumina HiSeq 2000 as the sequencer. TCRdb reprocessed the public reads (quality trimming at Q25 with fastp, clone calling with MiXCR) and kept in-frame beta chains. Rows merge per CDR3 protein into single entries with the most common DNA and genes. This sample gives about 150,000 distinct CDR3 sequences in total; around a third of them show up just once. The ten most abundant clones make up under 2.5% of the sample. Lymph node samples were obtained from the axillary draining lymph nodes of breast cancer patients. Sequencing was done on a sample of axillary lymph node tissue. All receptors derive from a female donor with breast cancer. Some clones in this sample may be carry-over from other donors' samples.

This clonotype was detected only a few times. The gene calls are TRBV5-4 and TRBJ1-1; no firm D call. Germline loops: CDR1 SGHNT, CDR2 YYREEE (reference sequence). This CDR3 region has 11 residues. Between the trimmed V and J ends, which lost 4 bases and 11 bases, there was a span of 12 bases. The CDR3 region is CASSSADHAFF. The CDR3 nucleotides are TGTGCCAGCAGCAGCGCGGACCATGCTTTCTTT.

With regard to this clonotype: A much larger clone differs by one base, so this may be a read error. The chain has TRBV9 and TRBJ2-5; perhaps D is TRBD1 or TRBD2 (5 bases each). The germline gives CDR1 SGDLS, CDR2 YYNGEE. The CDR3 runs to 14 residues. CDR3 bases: TGTGCCAGCAGCGCCGAGGGACCGCAAGAGACCCAGTCCTTC. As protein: CASSAEGPQETQSF.

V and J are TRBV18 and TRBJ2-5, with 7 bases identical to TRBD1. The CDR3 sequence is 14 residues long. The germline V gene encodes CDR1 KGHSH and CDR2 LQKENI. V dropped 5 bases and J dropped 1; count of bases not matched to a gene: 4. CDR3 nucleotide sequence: TGTGCCAGCTCATCACAGGGGCGCCAAGAGACCCAGTACTTC. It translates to CASSSQGRQETQYF.

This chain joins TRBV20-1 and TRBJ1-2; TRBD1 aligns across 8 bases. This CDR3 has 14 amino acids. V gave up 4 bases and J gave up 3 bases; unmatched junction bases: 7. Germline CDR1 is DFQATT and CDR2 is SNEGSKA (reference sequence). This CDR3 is CSATLQGADYGYTF. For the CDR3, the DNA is TGCAGTGCTACTCTTCAGGGGGCGGACTATGGCTACACCTTC.

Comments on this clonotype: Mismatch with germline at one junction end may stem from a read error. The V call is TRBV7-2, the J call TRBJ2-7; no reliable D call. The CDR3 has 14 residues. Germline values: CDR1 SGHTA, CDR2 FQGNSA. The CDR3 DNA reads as TGTGCCACCAGCAGCCAAGATCTGAGGAGCGAGCAGTACTTC. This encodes CATSSQDLRSEQYF. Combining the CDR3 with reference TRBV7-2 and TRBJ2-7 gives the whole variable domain GAGVSQSPSNKVTEKGKDVELRCDPISGHTALYWYRQSLGQGLEFLIYFQGNSAPDKSGLPSDRFSAERTGGSVSTLTIQRTQQEDSAVYLCATSSQDLRSEQYFGPGTRLTVT.

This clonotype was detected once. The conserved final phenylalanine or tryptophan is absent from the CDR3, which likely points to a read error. The CDR3 loop is CASSQAGKDGYTS. DNA of the CDR3: TGTGCCAGCAGCCAAGCAGGCAAAGATGGCTACACCTCC. The chain joins TRBV14 to TRBJ1-2, with no clear D. This CDR3 region has 13 residues. Germline V gene data show CDR1 as SGHDN and CDR2 as FVKESK. Between the trimmed V and J ends, which lost 1 base and 6 bases, there was a span of 9 bases.

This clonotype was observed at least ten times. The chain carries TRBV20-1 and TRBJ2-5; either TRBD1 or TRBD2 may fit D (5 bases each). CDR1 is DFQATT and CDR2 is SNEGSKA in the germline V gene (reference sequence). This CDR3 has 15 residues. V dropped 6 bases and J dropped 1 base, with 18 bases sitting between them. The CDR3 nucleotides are TGCAGTGCGCGGCCGGGGCTGCTAGTCCAAGAGACCCAGTACTTC. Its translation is CSARPGLLVQETQYF.

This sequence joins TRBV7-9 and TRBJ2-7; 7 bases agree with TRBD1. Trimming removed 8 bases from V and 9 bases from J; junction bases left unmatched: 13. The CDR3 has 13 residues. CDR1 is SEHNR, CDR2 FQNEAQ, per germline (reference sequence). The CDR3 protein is CASPVGQQNGQYV. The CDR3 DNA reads TGTGCCAGCCCGGTGGGACAGCAAAACGGGCAGTACGTC.

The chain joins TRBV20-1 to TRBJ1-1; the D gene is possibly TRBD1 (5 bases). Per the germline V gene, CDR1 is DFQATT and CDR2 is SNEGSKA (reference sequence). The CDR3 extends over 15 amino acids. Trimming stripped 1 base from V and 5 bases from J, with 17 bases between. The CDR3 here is CSARAVFGGYTEAFF. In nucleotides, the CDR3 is TGCAGTGCTAGAGCGGTATTCGGGGGGTATACTGAAGCTTTCTTT.

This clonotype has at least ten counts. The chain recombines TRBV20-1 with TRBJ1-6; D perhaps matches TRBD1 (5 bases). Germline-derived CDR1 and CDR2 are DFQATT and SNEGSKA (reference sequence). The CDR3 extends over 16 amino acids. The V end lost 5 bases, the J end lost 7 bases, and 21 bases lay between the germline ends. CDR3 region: CSAGQGGTPTNSPLHF. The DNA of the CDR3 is TGCAGTGCTGGCCAGGGTGGGACCCCGACGAATTCACCCCTCCACTTT.

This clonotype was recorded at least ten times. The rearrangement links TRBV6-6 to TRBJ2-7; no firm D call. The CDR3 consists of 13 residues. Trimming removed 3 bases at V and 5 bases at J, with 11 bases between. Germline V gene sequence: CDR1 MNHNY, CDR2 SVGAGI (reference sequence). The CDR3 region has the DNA TGTGCCAGCAGTTATCTGGGGTCCCACGAGCAGTACTTC. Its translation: CASSYLGSHEQYF.

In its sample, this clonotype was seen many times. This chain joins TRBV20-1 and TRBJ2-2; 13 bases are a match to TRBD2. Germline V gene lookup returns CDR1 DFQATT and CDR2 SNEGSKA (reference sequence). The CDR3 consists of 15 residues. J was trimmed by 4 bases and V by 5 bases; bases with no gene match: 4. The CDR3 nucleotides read TGCAGTGCTCGGACTAGCGGGGGAGGCACCGGGGAGCTGTTTTTT. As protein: CSARTSGGGTGELFF.

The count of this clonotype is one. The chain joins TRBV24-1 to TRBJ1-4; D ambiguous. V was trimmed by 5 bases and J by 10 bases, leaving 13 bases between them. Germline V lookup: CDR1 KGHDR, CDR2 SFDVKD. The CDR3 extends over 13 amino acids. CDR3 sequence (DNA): TGTGCCACCAGTGCTAGAGAGGAGGGAAAACTGTTTTTT. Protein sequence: CATSAREEGKLFF.

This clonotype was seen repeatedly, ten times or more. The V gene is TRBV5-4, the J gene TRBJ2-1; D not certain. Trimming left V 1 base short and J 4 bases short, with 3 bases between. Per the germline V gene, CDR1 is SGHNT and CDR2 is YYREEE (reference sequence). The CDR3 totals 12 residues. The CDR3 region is CASSLSYNEQFF. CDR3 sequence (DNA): TGTGCCAGCAGCTTGTCATACAATGAGCAGTTCTTC.

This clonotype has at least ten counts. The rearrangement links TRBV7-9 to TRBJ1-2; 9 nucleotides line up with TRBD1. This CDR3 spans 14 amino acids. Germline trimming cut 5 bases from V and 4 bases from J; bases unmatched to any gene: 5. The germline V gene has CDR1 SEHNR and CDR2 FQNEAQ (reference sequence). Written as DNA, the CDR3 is TGTGCCAGCAGCATGGGACAGGGTCGCTATGGCTACACCTTC. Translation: CASSMGQGRYGYTF.

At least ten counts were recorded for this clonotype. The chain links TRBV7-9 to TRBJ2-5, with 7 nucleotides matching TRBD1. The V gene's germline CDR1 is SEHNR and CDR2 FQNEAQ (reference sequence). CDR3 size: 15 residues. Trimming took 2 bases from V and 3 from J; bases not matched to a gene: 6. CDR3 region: CASSLSGTAKETQYF. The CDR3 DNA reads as TGTGCCAGCAGCTTATCAGGGACAGCAAAAGAGACCCAGTACTTC.

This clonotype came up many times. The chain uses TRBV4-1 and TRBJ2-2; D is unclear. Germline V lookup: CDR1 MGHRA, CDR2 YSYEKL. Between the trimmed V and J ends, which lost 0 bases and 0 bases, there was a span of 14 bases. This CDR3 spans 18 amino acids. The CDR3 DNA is TGCGCCAGCAGCCAAGAGCCGCCCGGGTTCGCGAACACCGGGGAGCTGTTTTTT. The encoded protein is CASSQEPPGFANTGELFF.

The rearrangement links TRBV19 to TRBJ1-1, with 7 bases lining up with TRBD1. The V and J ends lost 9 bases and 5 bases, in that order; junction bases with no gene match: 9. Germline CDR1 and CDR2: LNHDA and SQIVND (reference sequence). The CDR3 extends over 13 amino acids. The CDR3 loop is CASGRTGVTEAFF. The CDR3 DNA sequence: TGTGCCAGCGGACGTACAGGGGTAACTGAAGCTTTCTTT. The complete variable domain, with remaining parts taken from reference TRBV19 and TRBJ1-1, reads DGGITQSPKYLFRKEGQNVTLSCEQNLNHDAMYWYRQDPGQGLRLIYYSQIVNDFQKGDIAEGYSVSREKKESFPLTVTSAQKNPTAFYLCASGRTGVTEAFFGQGTRLTVV.

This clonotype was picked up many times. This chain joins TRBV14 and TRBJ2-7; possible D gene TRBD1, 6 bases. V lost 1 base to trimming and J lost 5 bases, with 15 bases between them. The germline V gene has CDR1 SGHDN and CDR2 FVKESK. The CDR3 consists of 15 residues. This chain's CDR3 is CASSQGLSRGDEQYV. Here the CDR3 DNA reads TGTGCCAGCAGCCAAGGGTTGTCCAGGGGCGACGAGCAGTACGTC.

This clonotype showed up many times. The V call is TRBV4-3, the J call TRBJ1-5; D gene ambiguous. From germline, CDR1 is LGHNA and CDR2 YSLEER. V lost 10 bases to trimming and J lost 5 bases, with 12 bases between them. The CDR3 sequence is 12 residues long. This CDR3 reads CAIKTDDQPQHF. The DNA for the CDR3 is TGCGCCATCAAAACAGATGATCAGCCCCAGCATTTT.

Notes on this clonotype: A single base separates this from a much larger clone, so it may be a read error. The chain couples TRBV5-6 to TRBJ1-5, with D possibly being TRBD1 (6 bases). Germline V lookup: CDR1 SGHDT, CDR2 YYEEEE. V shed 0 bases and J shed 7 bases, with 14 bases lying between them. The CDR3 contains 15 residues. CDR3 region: CASSLGGGPGQPQHF. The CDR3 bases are TGTGCCAGCAGCTTGGGGGGGGGGCCGGGACAGCCCCAGCATTTT.

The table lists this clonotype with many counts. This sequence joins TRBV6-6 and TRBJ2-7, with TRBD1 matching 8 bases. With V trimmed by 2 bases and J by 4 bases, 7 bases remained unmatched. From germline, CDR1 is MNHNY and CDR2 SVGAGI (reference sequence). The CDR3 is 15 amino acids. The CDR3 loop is CASSYLGQGAYEQYV. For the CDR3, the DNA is TGTGCCAGCAGTTACCTCGGGCAGGGGGCTTACGAGCAGTACGTC.

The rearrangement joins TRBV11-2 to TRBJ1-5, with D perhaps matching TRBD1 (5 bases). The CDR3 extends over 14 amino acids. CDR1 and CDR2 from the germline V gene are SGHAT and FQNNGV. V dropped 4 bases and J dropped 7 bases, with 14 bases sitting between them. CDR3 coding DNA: TGTGCCAGCAGCTCGTTCGGGGGGAGGCAGCCCCAGCATTTT. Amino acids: CASSSFGGRQPQHF.

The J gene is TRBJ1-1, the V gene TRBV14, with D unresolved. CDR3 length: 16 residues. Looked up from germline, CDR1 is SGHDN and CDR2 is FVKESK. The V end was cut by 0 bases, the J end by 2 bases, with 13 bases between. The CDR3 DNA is TGTGCCAGCAGCCAAGATCTTGGGCAGGTAAACACTGAAGCTTTCTTT. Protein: CASSQDLGQVNTEAFF. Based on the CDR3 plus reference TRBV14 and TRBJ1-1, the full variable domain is EAGVTQFPSHSVIEKGQTVTLRCDPISGHDNLYWYRRVMGKEIKFLLHFVKESKQDESGMPNNRFLAERTGGTYSTLKVQPAELEDSGVYFCASSQDLGQVNTEAFFGQGTRLTVV.

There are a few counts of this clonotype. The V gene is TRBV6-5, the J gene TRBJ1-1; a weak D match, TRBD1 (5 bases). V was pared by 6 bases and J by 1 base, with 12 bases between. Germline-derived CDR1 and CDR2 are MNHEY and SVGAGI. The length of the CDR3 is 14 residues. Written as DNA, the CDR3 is TGTGCCAGCAGCTACGGTGGGACGAACACTGAAGCTTTCTTT. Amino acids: CASSYGGTNTEAFF.